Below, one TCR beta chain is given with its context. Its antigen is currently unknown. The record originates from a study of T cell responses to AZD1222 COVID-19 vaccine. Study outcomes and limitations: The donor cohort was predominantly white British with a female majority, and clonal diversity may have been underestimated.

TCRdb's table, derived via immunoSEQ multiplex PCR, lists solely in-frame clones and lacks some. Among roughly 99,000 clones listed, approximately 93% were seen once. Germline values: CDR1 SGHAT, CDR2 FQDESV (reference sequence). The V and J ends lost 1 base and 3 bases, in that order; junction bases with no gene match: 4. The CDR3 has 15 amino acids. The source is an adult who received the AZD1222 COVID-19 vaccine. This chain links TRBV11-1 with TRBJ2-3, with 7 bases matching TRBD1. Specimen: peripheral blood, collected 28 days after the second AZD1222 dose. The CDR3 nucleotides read TGTGCCAGCAGCTTAGTGGGACAGATGACAGATACGCAGTATTTT. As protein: CASSLVGQMTDTQYF.